This TCR beta chain stems from a study of T cells in Graves' hyperthyroidism and ophthalmopathy. Exclusion of a patient resulted from uncontrolled infection, other autoimmune disease, pregnancy or lactation. Thyroid ultrasound and orbital computed tomography, with clinical symptoms and serum thyroxine and TRAb, informed diagnoses. The study's findings and limits: Model predictions of ophthalmopathy came a median approximately 6 months before onset. Most thyroid clonotypes expanded above 0.001 were also detected in blood.

Trimming stripped 6 bases from V and 5 bases from J, with 10 bases between. Germline values: CDR1 ENHRY, CDR2 SYGVKD. This CDR3 is 12 amino acids long. Regarding this clonotype: Its antigen is as yet unknown.

RNA transcripts were the template for amplifying TCR beta CDR3 regions. When the TCR CDR3 underwent first-round RT-PCR, the HTBI primer set was used. One entry per CDR3 protein results from TCRdb running MiXCR on the multiplex PCR reads. The table lists 600,000 to 850,000 distinct CDR3 sequences, around a sixth of them singletons. The sample taken for sequencing was blood. V is TRBV10-3 and J is TRBJ2-5; D is unclear. The sequence derives from a woman between 45 and 60 years old with Graves' hyperthyroidism that later progressed to Graves' ophthalmopathy. CDR3 sequence reads: CAIRVPGETQYF. DNA for the CDR3: TGTGCCATCAGGGTCCCTGGGGAGACCCAGTACTTC.